The 3 T cell receptor beta chains listed next were all sequenced from one sample in a study of cytomegalovirus exposure and HLA in healthy donors. PCR employed 60 Vbeta and 13 Jbeta primers. The repertoire was sequenced with immunoSEQ multiplex PCR; TCRdb's copy has only in-frame clones and lacks some. The repertoire holds some 190,000 clones, with 70% to 90% as singletons. Sequencing was performed on PBMCs. These receptors were collected from a male donor in good health and CMV-seronegative.

V gene TRBV2 combines with J gene TRBJ2-7; TRBD2 matches at 8 bases. This CDR3 contains 14 residues. From germline, CDR1 is SNHLY and CDR2 FYNNEI. V was clipped by 6 bases and J by 1 base; unmatched bases: 5. CDR3 protein: CASRQASGSYEQYF. Here the CDR3 DNA reads TGTGCCAGCAGGCAGGCTAGCGGGTCCTACGAGCAGTACTTC.

The rearrangement links TRBV7-9 to TRBJ2-7; D is possibly TRBD2 (6 bases). V was trimmed by 4 bases and J by 3 bases, leaving 19 bases between them. Germline CDR1 SEHNR, CDR2 FQNEAQ (reference sequence). The CDR3 extends over 16 amino acids. CDR3 sequence (DNA): TGTGCCAGCAGCTCCCCCACCGGAGGGAGGTTCTACGAGCAGTACTTC. It specifies CASSSPTGGRFYEQYF.

The rearrangement uses TRBV9 and TRBJ2-7, with a tentative D call TRBD1 (6 bases). The CDR3 is 16 residues long. The V gene's germline CDR1 is SGDLS and CDR2 YYNGEE. V was shortened by 0 bases and J by 2 bases, with 15 bases between the two germline ends. The CDR3 is CASSVASAGTTYEQYF. CDR3 sequence (DNA): TGTGCCAGCAGCGTAGCTTCGGCAGGGACAACCTACGAGCAGTACTTC.